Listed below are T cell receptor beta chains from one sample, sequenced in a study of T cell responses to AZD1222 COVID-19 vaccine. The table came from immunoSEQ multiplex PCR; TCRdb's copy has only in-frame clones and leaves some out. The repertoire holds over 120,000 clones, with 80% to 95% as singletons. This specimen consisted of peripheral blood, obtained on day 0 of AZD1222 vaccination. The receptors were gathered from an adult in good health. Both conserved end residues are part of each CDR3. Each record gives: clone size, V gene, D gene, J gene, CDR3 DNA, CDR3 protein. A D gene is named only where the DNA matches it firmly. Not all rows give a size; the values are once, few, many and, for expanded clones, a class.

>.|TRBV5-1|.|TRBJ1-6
TGCGCCAGCAGCCCCGGGGACAATGACTCCTATAATTCACCCCTCCACTTT
CASSPGDNDSYNSPLHF
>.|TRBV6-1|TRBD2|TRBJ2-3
TGTGCCAGCAGTGAATATCTGGCTAGCGGGAGCAGAAATACGCAGTATTTT
CASSEYLASGSRNTQYF
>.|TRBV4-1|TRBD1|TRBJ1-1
TGCGCCAGCAGCCCGCCGCTGGGACAGGCGATGAACACTGAAGCTTTCTTT
CASSPPLGQAMNTEAFF
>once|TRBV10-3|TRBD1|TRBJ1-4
TGTGCCACGGGACAGCTTAATGAAAAACTGTTTTTT
CATGQLNEKLFF
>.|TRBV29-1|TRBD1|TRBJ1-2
TGCAGCGTTGAACGGGACAGGGGCTCCTATGGCTACACCTTC
CSVERDRGSYGYTF
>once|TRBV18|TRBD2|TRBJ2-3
TGTGCCAGCTCACCACCCGCGGGACTAGCGGGAGGACACACAGATACGCAGTATTTT
CASSPPAGLAGGHTDTQYF
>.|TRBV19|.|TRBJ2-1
TGTGCCAGTAGTATCGTCCAGGTAGAAAATGAGCAGTTCTTC
CASSIVQVENEQFF
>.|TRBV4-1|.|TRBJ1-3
TGCGCCAGCAGCCAAAGCATGCACTTCTCTGGAAACACCATATATTTT
CASSQSMHFSGNTIYF
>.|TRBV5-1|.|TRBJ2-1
TGCGCCAGCAGCTTGGAGGGAAATTCCTACAATGAGCAGTTCTTC
CASSLEGNSYNEQFF
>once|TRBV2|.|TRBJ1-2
TGTGCCAGCAGCGGGTCTCAGGGCATCTATGGCTACACCTTC
CASSGSQGIYGYTF
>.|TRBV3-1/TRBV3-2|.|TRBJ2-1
TGTGCCAGCAGCCAACGACAGTGGTCCTACAATGAGCAGTTCTTC
CASSQRQWSYNEQFF
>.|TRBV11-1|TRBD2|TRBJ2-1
TGTGCCAGCAGCTTTGGACTAGCGGGAGTTTCGAAGTTCTTC
CASSFGLAGVSKFF
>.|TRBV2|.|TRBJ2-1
TGTGCCAGCAGGGGGCCCGGGGATGAGCAGTTCTTC
CASRGPGDEQFF
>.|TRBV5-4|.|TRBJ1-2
TGTGCCAGCAGCAAAATTTACAACGAGCATGGCTACACCTTC
CASSKIYNEHGYTF
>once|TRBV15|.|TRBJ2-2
TGTGCCACCAGCAGAGGGGGAGGCGGCGGGGAGCTGTTTTTT
CATSRGGGGGELFF
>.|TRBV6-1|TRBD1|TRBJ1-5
TGTGCCAGCAGTGAAAGGGACAGGCGTAATCAGCCCCAGCATTTT
CASSERDRRNQPQHF
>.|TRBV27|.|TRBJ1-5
TGTGCCAGCAGTTTGTTGGGGAGGGGGGCCAGCAATCAGCCCCAGCATTTT
CASSLLGRGASNQPQHF
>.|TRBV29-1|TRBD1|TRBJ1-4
TGCAGCGTTGAAGCCGAGACAGGGCGTAATGAAAAACTGTTTTTT
CSVEAETGRNEKLFF
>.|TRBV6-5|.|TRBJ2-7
TGTGCCAGCAGTTACTCCCCCGGGGGTTATTACGAGCAGTACTTC
CASSYSPGGYYEQYF
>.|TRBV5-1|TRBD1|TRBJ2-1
TGCGCCAGCAGCTTGGAAATCTCCAGGGGGCGCAGTGAGCAGTTCTTC
CASSLEISRGRSEQFF
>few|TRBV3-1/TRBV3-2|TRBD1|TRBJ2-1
TGTGCCAGCAGCCCCGAAGGGACAGGGGGCTACAATGAGCAGTTCTTC
CASSPEGTGGYNEQFF
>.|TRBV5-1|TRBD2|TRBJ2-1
TGCGCCAGCAGAGGGACTAGCGGGTACAATGAGCAGTTCTTC
CASRGTSGYNEQFF
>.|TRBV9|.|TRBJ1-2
TGTGCCAGCAGCGTAGAAGGGAGGGCGGTTGATGGCTACACCTTC
CASSVEGRAVDGYTF
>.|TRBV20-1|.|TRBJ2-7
TGCAGTGTAGGGGGGTACTACGAGCAGTACTTC
CSVGGYYEQYF
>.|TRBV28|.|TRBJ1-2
TGTGCGGGGGAGGGCGCTAACTATGGCTACACCTTC
CAGEGANYGYTF
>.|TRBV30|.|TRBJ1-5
TGTGCCTGGAGTCTTACAGGGAGGGGGCAGCCCCAGCATTTT
CAWSLTGRGQPQHF
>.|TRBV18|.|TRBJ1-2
TGTGCCAGCTCACCACGAGGCCTGGGACCGGACCCGACTAACTATGGCTACACCTTC
CASSPRGLGPDPTNYGYTF
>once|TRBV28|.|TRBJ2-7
TGTGCCAGCACCACGACCCAGGCCTACGAGCAGTACTTC
CASTTTQAYEQYF
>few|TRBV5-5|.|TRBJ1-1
TGTGCCAGCAGCTTCCGGGACACCCGCGGGGGTGAAGCTTTCTTT
CASSFRDTRGGEAFF
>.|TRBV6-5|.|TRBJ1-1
TGTGCCAGCAGGGACAGACCGAACACTGAAGCTTTCTTT
CASRDRPNTEAFF
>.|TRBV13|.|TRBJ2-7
TGTGCCAGCAGCTTAGGGCCGGGGAACCACGAGCAGTACTTC
CASSLGPGNHEQYF
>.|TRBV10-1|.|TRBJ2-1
TGCGCCAGCAGTGAGATAGGTAACTACAATGAGCAGTTCTTC
CASSEIGNYNEQFF
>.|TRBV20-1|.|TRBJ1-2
TGCAGTGCTGGGCAGGGGAATGGCTACACCTTC
CSAGQGNGYTF
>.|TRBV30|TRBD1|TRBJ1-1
TGTGCCTGGGGGACAGGGGCGAACACTGAAGCTTTCTTT
CAWGTGANTEAFF
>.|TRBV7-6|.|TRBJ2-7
TGTGCCAGCAGCTTAGTACCTTTTACGCCGGGACTCCGCTACGAGCAGTACTTC
CASSLVPFTPGLRYEQYF
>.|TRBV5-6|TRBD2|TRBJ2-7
TGTGCCAGCAGCGGAAGACTAGCGGGAAACTACGAGCAGTACTTC
CASSGRLAGNYEQYF